This T cell receptor beta chain emerged from a study of STAT5B mutations in CD4+ large granular lymphocyte leukemia. There are 13 residues in the CDR3. Trimming stripped 3 bases from V and 5 bases from J, with 11 bases between. Looked up from germline, CDR1 is SQVTM and CDR2 is ANQGSEA. This clone showed up just a few times. Sequencing used immunoSEQ multiplex PCR; TCRdb keeps in-frame clones, though not all of them. The sample holds around 21,000 clones, 60% to 85% seen once. This sequence was found in a human donor in good health. Sequencing was carried out using CD4+ T cells from blood buffy coats. The genes are TRBV29-1 and TRBJ1-5; D is undetermined. The CDR3 reads CSVEVGLDQPQHF. Here the CDR3 DNA reads TGCAGCGTTGAGGTAGGGTTGGATCAGCCCCAGCATTTT.